This TCR beta chain was retrieved from a study of radiotherapy plus CTLA-4 blockade in lung cancer. Whole-study findings and limits: Subsequent to radiotherapy plus ipilimumab, tumor-derived TCR clones underwent expansion in blood.

Trimming stripped 3 bases from V and 4 bases from J, with 13 bases between. CDR3 length equals 14 residues. In germline, CDR1 is SGHNT, CDR2 YYREEE (reference sequence). Turning to this clone: No antigen is known for it.

Assay: immunoSEQ multiplex PCR; the TCRdb copy retains only in-frame clones and omits some. This sample has roughly 45,000 clones, with roughly 64% found just once. Sequencing was performed on peripheral blood, taken from a patient treated with radiotherapy plus ipilimumab. The source is a human donor with non-small cell lung cancer who had a partial response to radiotherapy plus ipilimumab. The rearrangement links TRBV5-4 to TRBJ1-1; D perhaps matches TRBD1 (6 bases). The CDR3 loop reads CASSSPSRGTEAFF. In DNA form, the CDR3 reads TGTGCCAGCAGCTCTCCGTCCAGGGGCACTGAAGCTTTCTTT. The entire variable domain, with the rest obtained from reference TRBV5-4 and TRBJ1-1, is as follows: ETGVTQSPTHLIKTRGQQVTLRCSSQSGHNTVSWYQQALGQGPQFIFQYYREEENGRGNFPPRFSGLQFPNYSSELNVNALELDDSALYLCASSSPSRGTEAFFGQGTRLTVV.